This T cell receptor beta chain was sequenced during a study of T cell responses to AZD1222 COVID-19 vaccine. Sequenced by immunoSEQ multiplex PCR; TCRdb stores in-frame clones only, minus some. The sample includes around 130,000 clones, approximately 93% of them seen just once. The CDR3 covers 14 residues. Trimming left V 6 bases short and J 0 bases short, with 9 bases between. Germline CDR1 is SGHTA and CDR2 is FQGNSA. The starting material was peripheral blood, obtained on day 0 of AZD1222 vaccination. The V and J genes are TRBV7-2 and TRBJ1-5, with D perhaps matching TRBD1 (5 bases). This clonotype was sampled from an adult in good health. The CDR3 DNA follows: TGTGCCAGCAGTTGGGGCTATAGCAATCAGCCCCAGCATTTT. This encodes CASSWGYSNQPQHF. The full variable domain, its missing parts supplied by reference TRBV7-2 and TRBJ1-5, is GAGVSQSPSNKVTEKGKDVELRCDPISGHTALYWYRQSLGQGLEFLIYFQGNSAPDKSGLPSDRFSAERTGGSVSTLTIQRTQQEDSAVYLCASSWGYSNQPQHFGDGTRLSIL.